These 19 T cell receptor beta chains were sequenced from one sample in a study of blood T cell repertoires in COVID-19 (dated by TCRdb to the early 2020s). The library was made by the immunoSEQ multiplex PCR assay. TCRdb obtained this table from immuneACCESS and retained in-frame rearrangements with V and J assigned. These tables miss some clones; where compared with another copy, unresolved V genes account for less than half of the shortfall, and the remainder is unexplained. The sample table records 150,000 to 180,000 clones; 91% of these occur just once. The ten top clones hold over 0.45% of the sample. Sequenced sample: peripheral blood. These receptors all come from a man between 50 and 59 years old with acute or convalescent COVID-19.

J is TRBJ1-4 and V is TRBV7-6; TRBD1 aligns across 9 bases. With 5 bases clipped from V and 5 bases from J, the junction kept 3 bases outside the gene matches. CDR1 SGHVS and CDR2 FNYEAQ come from the germline V gene. The CDR3 length is 14 residues. As DNA, the CDR3 is TGTGCCAGCAGCCTGGACAGGGGAAATGAAAAACTGTTTTTT. It yields the protein CASSLDRGNEKLFF.

The genes are TRBV19 and TRBJ1-5; D may be TRBD1 (6 bases). The CDR3 sequence is 17 residues long. Trimming shortened V by 0 bases and J by 4 bases, and 16 bases separated the two germline ends. Germline CDR1 and CDR2: LNHDA and SQIVND (reference sequence). CDR3 protein: CASSIDRWTEINQPQHF. In nucleotides, the CDR3 is TGTGCCAGTAGTATAGATCGCTGGACAGAAATTAATCAGCCCCAGCATTTT.

This clone was observed a few times. J is TRBJ2-1 and V is TRBV9, with 7 bases fitting TRBD2. Germline V CDR1 and CDR2: SGDLS, YYNGEE. This CDR3 spans 13 amino acids. V lost 6 bases, J lost 5 bases, and 5 bases stayed unmatched. The DNA for the CDR3 is TGTGCCAGCACGTCGGGAGGACACAATGAGCAGTTCTTC. Protein: CASTSGGHNEQFF.

The chain uses TRBV7-2 and TRBJ2-1, with TRBD2 as a possible D gene (6 bases). The CDR3 runs 14 residues. The V end lost 0 bases, the J end lost 10 bases, and 13 bases lay between the germline ends. Germline V gives CDR1 SGHTA, CDR2 FQGNSA. DNA for the CDR3: TGTGCCAGCAGCTTAGCCTCACTAGCAAGAGAGCAGTTCTTC. This encodes CASSLASLAREQFF.

On this clone itself: Its ends do not fully match the called genes, so a read error is possible. The V and J genes are TRBV11-2 and TRBJ1-6; no firm D call. The CDR3 sequence is 12 residues long. Germline-derived CDR1 and CDR2 are SGHAT and FQNNGV. The CDR3 DNA sequence: TGTGCCAGCAGCTTAGATCAAAGAGTCTTGAACTTT. Amino acids: CASSLDQRVLNF.

This chain links TRBV3-1 (or the pseudogene TRBV3-2) with TRBJ2-3, with 9 bases fitting TRBD2. With V trimmed by 4 bases and J by 1 base, 3 bases remained unmatched. The CDR3 is 15 amino acids. Germline-derived CDR1 and CDR2 are LGHDT and YNNKEL (reference sequence). The CDR3 sequence: CASSRIAGGTDTQYF. Here the CDR3 DNA reads TGTGCCAGCAGCCGGATAGCGGGAGGCACAGATACGCAGTATTTT.

This clone appeared once. The chain couples TRBV10-1 to TRBJ2-7; TRBD1 aligns across 7 bases. Germline trimming cut 10 bases from V and 2 bases from J; bases unmatched to any gene: 8. From germline, CDR1 is WNHNN and CDR2 SYGVQD (reference sequence). This CDR3 comprises 13 residues. DNA of the CDR3: TGCGCCACCCCGGGACAGACTCCCTACGAGCAGTACTTC. This translates into CATPGQTPYEQYF.

The chain has TRBV28 and TRBJ2-1, with a tentative D call TRBD1 (8 bases). Germline lookup yields CDR1 MDHEN and CDR2 SYDVKM. V was cut by 4 bases and J by 7 bases, with 20 bases left in between. The CDR3 runs to 16 residues. CDR3 sequence: CASSSIGQGGRNEQFF. CDR3 coding DNA: TGTGCCAGCAGTTCGATCGGACAGGGAGGGAGGAATGAGCAGTTCTTC.

The CDR3: CSVASGRMVSYNEQFF. DNA of the CDR3: TGCAGCGTTGCTAGCGGGAGGATGGTTTCCTACAATGAGCAGTTCTTC. The genes are TRBV29-1 and TRBJ2-1; 11 positions agree with TRBD2. After removal of 4 bases from V and 1 base from J, the junction contained 6 bases not matched to a gene. CDR1 SQVTM and CDR2 ANQGSEA come from the germline V gene. The CDR3 is made up of 16 amino acids.

The chain combines TRBV18 with TRBJ2-1, with 10 bases lining up with TRBD2. The CDR3 runs to 14 residues. Germline V gives CDR1 KGHSH, CDR2 LQKENI. J was trimmed by 4 bases and V by 8 bases; bases with no gene match: 5. The CDR3: CASTGTSEYNEQFF. CDR3 bases: TGTGCCAGCACCGGGACTAGCGAGTACAATGAGCAGTTCTTC.

This rearrangement joins TRBV28 to TRBJ1-6, with D possibly being TRBD1 (6 bases). The CDR3 spans 16 residues. Germline-derived CDR1 and CDR2 are MDHEN and SYDVKM. V was pared by 7 bases and J by 4 bases, with 17 bases between. CDR3 DNA sequence: TGTGCCAGCAAACCTTCGGGGACACTTTATAATTCACCCCTCCACTTT. Encoded protein: CASKPSGTLYNSPLHF. Together with reference TRBV28 and TRBJ1-6, the CDR3 gives the full variable domain: DVKVTQSSRYLVKRTGEKVFLECVQDMDHENMFWYRQDPGLGLRLIYFSYDVKMKEKGDIPEGYSVSREKKERFSLILESASTNQTSMYLCASKPSGTLYNSPLHFGNGTRLTVT.

The V and J genes are TRBV29-1 and TRBJ2-1; D not resolved. V lost 0 bases, J lost 0 bases, and 12 bases lay in between. Germline CDR1 SQVTM, CDR2 ANQGSEA. This CDR3 has 16 amino acids. CDR3 DNA sequence: TGCAGCGTTGAAGACCCTTTGGCCCTCTCCTACAATGAGCAGTTCTTC. Residues: CSVEDPLALSYNEQFF.

The genes are TRBV3-1 (or the pseudogene TRBV3-2) and TRBJ2-3; possibly TRBD1 for D (5 bases). The CDR3 spans 14 residues. From germline, CDR1 is LGHDT and CDR2 YNNKEL (reference sequence). Deletions cut 1 base from V and 3 bases from J, with 8 bases between. CDR3 in DNA: TGTGCCAGCAGCCAAGCCCCAGGGACAGATACGCAGTATTTT. Its protein product is CASSQAPGTDTQYF.

This chain links TRBV12-3 or TRBV12-4 with TRBJ2-5, with TRBD2 as a possible D gene (6 bases). The length of the CDR3 is 13 residues. The V end lost 2 bases, the J end lost 2 bases, and 6 bases lay between the germline ends. The CDR3: CASSLRGQETQYF. CDR3 bases: TGTGCCAGCAGTTTACGGGGGCAAGAGACCCAGTACTTC.

The V and J genes are TRBV5-6 and TRBJ1-6, with 8 bases lining up with TRBD1. Germline assignment: CDR1 SGHDT and CDR2 YYEEEE. The CDR3 sequence is 15 residues long. V shed 1 base, J shed 8 bases, and the junction held 5 bases outside the gene matches. The CDR3, as DNA: TGTGCCAGCAGCTTGTTGGACAGGGAAGATTCACCCCTCCACTTT. Translated: CASSLLDREDSPLHF.

This rearrangement joins TRBV19 to TRBJ1-5; 7 bases map to TRBD1. Trimming at V came to 5 bases and at J to 4 bases, leaving 2 bases not matched to a gene. Germline CDR1 reads LNHDA; CDR2 reads SQIVND (reference sequence). CDR3 length: 13 residues. CDR3 sequence: CASSRQGNQPQHF. CDR3 DNA sequence: TGTGCCAGTAGTCGACAGGGTAATCAGCCCCAGCATTTT.

The V gene is TRBV7-2, the J gene TRBJ1-3; D gene unclear. Germline values: CDR1 SGHTA, CDR2 FQGNSA. Trimming removed 1 base from V and 0 bases from J, with 4 bases in between. The CDR3 loop spans 14 amino acids. CDR3 sequence: CASSLGSSGNTIYF. The CDR3 DNA follows: TGTGCCAGCAGCTTAGGCAGCTCTGGAAACACCATATATTTT.

V usage is TRBV5-8 and J usage is TRBJ1-5; a possible D gene is TRBD1 (5 bases). Germline V lookup: CDR1 SGHTS, CDR2 YDEGEE. The CDR3 sequence is 14 residues long. V shed 2 bases and J shed 2 bases, with 8 bases lying between them. The CDR3 nucleotides read TGTGCCAGCAGCTTAAGGGGTGGCAATCAGCCCCAGCATTTT. It codes for CASSLRGGNQPQHF.

The chain carries TRBV19 and TRBJ1-2; 8 nucleotides match TRBD1. The trim removed 6 bases at V and 1 base at J, leaving 1 base unmatched. CDR1 is LNHDA and CDR2 is SQIVND in the germline V gene (reference sequence). The CDR3 contains 13 residues. CDR3 loop: CASRGQDNYGYTF. CDR3 bases: TGTGCCAGTAGGGGACAGGATAACTATGGCTACACCTTC.